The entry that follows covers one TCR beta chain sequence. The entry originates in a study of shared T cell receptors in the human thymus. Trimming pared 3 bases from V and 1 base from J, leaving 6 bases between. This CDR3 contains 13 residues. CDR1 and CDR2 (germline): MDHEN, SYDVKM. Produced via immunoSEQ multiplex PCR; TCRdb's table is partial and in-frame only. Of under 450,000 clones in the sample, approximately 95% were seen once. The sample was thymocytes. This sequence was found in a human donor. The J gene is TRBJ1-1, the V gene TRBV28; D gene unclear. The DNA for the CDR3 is TGTGCCAGCAGTTTCGAGGGGAACACTGAAGCTTTCTTT. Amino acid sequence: CASSFEGNTEAFF.